This T cell receptor beta chain was observed in a study of blood T cell repertoires in COVID-19. Turning to the study itself: Spain, Italy and the United States supplied samples that represented acute and convalescent COVID-19.

This table comes from immunoSEQ multiplex PCR, and its TCRdb copy is limited to in-frame clones, with some not included. The repertoire holds tens of thousands of clones, with about 85% as singletons. Germline loops: CDR1 SGHTA, CDR2 FQGNSA. Trimming at V came to 1 base and at J to 4 bases, leaving 13 bases not matched to a gene. CDR3 length equals 18 residues. The sequenced sample consisted of peripheral blood. This sequence originates from a man older than 75 with acute or convalescent COVID-19. The gene calls are TRBV7-2 and TRBJ2-7, with TRBD2 matching 10 bases. DNA of the CDR3: TGTGCCAGCAGCTTAGGGCCATTCGGGACTAGCGACGTTTACGAGCAGTACTTC. This gives the protein CASSLGPFGTSDVYEQYF.